This is a list of T cell receptor beta chains from one sample in a study of PD-L1 blockade in urothelial cancer. Produced via immunoSEQ multiplex PCR; TCRdb's table is partial and in-frame only. The sample records about 88,000 clones, 85% to 95% being singletons. The material was PBMCs, obtained around atezolizumab (anti-PD-L1) treatment. Receptor source: a man between 60 and 75 years old with urothelial cancer. Each CDR3 is given with its conserved first and last residue. The D gene is left open where the match is weak.

d_gene: -; j_gene: TRBJ1-1; v_gene: TRBV19; CDR3aa: CASSMRMNTEAFF; CDR3nt: TGTGCCAGTAGTATGAGAATGAACACTGAAGCTTTCTTT
d_gene: -; j_gene: TRBJ2-5; v_gene: TRBV4-2; CDR3aa: CASSQAGIQETQYF; CDR3nt: TGTGCCAGCAGCCAAGCAGGAATCCAAGAGACCCAGTACTTC
d_gene: -; j_gene: TRBJ2-1; v_gene: TRBV27; CDR3aa: CASSYPGYNEQFF; CDR3nt: TGTGCCAGCAGTTATCCAGGTTACAATGAGCAGTTCTTC
d_gene: -; j_gene: TRBJ1-6; v_gene: TRBV5-1; CDR3aa: CASSLEQDLPNSPLHF; CDR3nt: TGCGCCAGCAGCTTGGAGCAGGACTTACCCAATTCACCCCTCCACTTT
d_gene: TRBD1; j_gene: TRBJ2-7; v_gene: TRBV5-1; CDR3aa: CASSDRQGAREQYF; CDR3nt: TGCGCCAGCAGCGACCGACAGGGGGCTCGAGAGCAGTACTTC
d_gene: TRBD1; j_gene: TRBJ2-5; v_gene: TRBV5-4; CDR3aa: CASSPTGGRFETQYF; CDR3nt: TGTGCCAGCAGCCCCACAGGGGGCCGGTTTGAGACCCAGTACTTC
d_gene: -; j_gene: TRBJ2-5; v_gene: TRBV7-9; CDR3aa: CASSLQETQYF; CDR3nt: TGTGCCAGCAGCTTACAGGAGACCCAGTACTTC
d_gene: -; j_gene: TRBJ2-1; v_gene: TRBV4-2; CDR3aa: CASSQGEGKGNNEQFF; CDR3nt: TGTGCCAGCAGCCAAGGAGAGGGTAAAGGGAACAATGAGCAGTTCTTC
d_gene: -; j_gene: TRBJ2-5; v_gene: TRBV29-1; CDR3aa: CSVDIQSRETQYF; CDR3nt: TGCAGCGTTGACATACAATCCCGAGAGACCCAGTACTTC
d_gene: -; j_gene: TRBJ2-5; v_gene: TRBV29-1; CDR3aa: CSVTRTSYQETQYF; CDR3nt: TGCAGCGTTACCAGGACTTCGTACCAAGAGACCCAGTACTTC
d_gene: -; j_gene: TRBJ1-4; v_gene: TRBV7-9; CDR3aa: CASTLRPGGPTNEKLFF; CDR3nt: TGTGCCAGCACCCTGAGACCCGGGGGGCCAACTAATGAAAAACTGTTTTTT
d_gene: -; j_gene: TRBJ2-1; v_gene: TRBV27; CDR3aa: CASSWTTEPAYNEQFF; CDR3nt: TGTGCCAGCAGTTGGACAACCGAGCCGGCCTACAATGAGCAGTTCTTC
d_gene: TRBD1; j_gene: TRBJ1-3; v_gene: TRBV9; CDR3aa: CASSAEGAASGNTIYF; CDR3nt: TGTGCCAGCAGCGCAGAGGGGGCAGCCTCTGGAAACACCATATATTTT
d_gene: -; j_gene: TRBJ1-2; v_gene: TRBV9; CDR3aa: CASSVGTGNYGYTF; CDR3nt: TGTGCCAGCAGCGTAGGAACAGGGAACTATGGCTACACCTTC
d_gene: -; j_gene: TRBJ1-1; v_gene: TRBV5-1; CDR3aa: CASAITGNTEAFF; CDR3nt: TGCGCCAGCGCCATTACAGGGAACACTGAAGCTTTCTTT
d_gene: TRBD2; j_gene: TRBJ2-7; v_gene: TRBV10-2; CDR3aa: CASSVASGAVEQYF; CDR3nt: TGCGCCAGCAGTGTGGCTAGCGGGGCGGTGGAGCAGTACTTC
d_gene: -; j_gene: TRBJ1-5; v_gene: TRBV5-1; CDR3aa: CASSPGQGLNQPQHF; CDR3nt: TGCGCCAGCAGCCCCGGGCAGGGACTGAATCAGCCCCAGCATTTT
d_gene: -; j_gene: TRBJ1-1; v_gene: TRBV2; CDR3aa: CASSSDQEMNTEAFF; CDR3nt: TGTGCCAGCAGTTCAGACCAGGAAATGAACACTGAAGCTTTCTTT
d_gene: -; j_gene: TRBJ1-6; v_gene: TRBV4-3; CDR3aa: CASSQEYSYLTVNSPLHF; CDR3nt: TGCGCCAGCAGCCAAGAATATTCCTATTTGACAGTGAATTCACCCCTCCACTTT